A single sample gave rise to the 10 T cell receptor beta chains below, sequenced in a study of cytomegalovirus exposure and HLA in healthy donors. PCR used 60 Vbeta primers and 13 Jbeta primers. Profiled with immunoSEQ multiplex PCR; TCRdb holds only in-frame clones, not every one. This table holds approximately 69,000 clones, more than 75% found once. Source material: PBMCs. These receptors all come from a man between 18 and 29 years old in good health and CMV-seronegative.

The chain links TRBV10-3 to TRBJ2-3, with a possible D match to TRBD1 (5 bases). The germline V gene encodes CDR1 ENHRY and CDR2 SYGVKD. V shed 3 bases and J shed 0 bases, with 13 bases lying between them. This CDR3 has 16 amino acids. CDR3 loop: CAISEGARWSTDTQYF. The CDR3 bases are TGTGCCATCAGTGAAGGGGCCCGATGGAGCACAGATACGCAGTATTTT.

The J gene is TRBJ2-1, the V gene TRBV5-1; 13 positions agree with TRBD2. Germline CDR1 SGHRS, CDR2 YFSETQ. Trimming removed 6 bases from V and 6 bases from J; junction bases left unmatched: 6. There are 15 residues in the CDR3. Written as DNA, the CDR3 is TGCGCCAGCACCGAACTAGCGGGGGGGCCCAATGAGCAGTTCTTC. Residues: CASTELAGGPNEQFF. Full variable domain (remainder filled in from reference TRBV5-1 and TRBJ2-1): KAGVTQTPRYLIKTRGQQVTLSCSPISGHRSVSWYQQTPGQGLQFLFEYFSETQRNKGNFPGRFSGRQFSNSRSEMNVSTLELGDSALYLCASTELAGGPNEQFFGPGTRLTVL.

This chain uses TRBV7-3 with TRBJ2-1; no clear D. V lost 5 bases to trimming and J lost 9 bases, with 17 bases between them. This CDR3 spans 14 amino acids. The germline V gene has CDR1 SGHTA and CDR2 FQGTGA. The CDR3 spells CASSPRGASSEQFF. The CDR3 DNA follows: TGTGCCAGCAGCCCCCGCGGAGCCTCAAGTGAGCAGTTCTTC. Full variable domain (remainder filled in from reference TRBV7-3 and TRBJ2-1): GAGVSQTPSNKVTEKGKYVELRCDPISGHTALYWYRQSLGQGPEFLIYFQGTGAADDSGLPNDRFFAVRPEGSVSTLKIQRTERGDSAVYLCASSPRGASSEQFFGPGTRLTVL.

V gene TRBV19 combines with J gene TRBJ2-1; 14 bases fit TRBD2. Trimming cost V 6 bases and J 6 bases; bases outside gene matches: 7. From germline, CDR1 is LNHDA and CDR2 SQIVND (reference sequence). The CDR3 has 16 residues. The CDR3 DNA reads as TGTGCCAGTAGGAGAACCGGGACTAGCGGGGGCAATGAGCAGTTCTTC. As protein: CASRRTGTSGGNEQFF.

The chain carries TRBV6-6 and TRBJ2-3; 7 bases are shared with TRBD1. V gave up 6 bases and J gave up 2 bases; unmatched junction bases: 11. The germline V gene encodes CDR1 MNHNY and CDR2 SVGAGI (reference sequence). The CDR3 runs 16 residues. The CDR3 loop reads CASSPLGGAATDTQYF. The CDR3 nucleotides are TGTGCCAGCAGCCCCTTAGGGGGCGCAGCCACAGATACGCAGTATTTT.

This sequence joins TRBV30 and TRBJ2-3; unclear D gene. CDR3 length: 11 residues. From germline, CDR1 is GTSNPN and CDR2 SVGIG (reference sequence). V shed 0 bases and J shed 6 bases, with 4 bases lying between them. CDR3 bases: TGTGCCTGGAGTGTACATGATACGCAGTATTTT. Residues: CAWSVHDTQYF. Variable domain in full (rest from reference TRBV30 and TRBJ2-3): SQTIHQWPATLVQPVGSPLSLECTVEGTSNPNLYWYRQAAGRGLQLLFYSVGIGQISSEVPQNLSASRPQDRQFILSSKKLLLSDSGFYLCAWSVHDTQYFGPGTRLTVL.

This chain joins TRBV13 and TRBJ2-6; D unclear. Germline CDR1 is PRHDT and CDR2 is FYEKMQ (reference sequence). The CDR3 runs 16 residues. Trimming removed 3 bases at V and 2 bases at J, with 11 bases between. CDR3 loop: CASSFLPGAGANVLTF. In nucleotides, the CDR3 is TGTGCCAGCAGCTTCCTCCCGGGTGCTGGGGCCAACGTCCTGACTTTC.

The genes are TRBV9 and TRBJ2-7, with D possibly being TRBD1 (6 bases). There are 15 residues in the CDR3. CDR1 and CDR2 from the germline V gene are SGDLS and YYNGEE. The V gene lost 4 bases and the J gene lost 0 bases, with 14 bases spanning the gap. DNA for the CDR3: TGTGCCAGCAGCACCCGGGACACCCACTCCTACGAGCAGTACTTC. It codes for CASSTRDTHSYEQYF.

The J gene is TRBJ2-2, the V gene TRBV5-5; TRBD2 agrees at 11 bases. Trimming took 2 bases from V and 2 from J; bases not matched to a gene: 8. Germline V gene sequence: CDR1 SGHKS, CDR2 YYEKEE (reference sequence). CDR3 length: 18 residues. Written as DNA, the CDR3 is TGTGCCAGCAGCTTATCGGCTAGCGGGGGGTCAAACACCGGGGAGCTGTTTTTT. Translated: CASSLSASGGSNTGELFF.

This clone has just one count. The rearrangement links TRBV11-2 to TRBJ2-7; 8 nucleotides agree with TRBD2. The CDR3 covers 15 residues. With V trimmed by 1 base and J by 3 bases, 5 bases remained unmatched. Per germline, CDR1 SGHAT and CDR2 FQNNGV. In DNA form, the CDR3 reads TGTGCCAGCAGCTTAGGAGGTAGCGGGGTCTACGAGCAGTACTTC. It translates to CASSLGGSGVYEQYF.